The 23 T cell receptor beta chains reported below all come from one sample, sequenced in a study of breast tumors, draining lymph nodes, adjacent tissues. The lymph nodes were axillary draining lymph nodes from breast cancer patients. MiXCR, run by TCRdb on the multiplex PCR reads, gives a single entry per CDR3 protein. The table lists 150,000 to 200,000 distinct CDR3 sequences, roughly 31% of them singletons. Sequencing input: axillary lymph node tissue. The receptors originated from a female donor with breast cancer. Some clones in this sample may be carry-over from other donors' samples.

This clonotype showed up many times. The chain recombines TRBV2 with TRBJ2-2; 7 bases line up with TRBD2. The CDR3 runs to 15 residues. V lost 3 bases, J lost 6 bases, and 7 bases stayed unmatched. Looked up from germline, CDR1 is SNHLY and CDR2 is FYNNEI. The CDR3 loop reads CASSESGEQAGELFF. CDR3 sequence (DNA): TGTGCCAGCAGTGAGAGCGGGGAGCAGGCCGGGGAGCTGTTTTTT.

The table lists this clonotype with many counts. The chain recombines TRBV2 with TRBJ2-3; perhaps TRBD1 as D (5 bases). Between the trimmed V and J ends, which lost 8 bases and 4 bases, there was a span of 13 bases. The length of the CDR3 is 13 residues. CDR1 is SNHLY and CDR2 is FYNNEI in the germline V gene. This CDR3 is CASSLLGPDTQYF. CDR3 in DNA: TGTGCCAGCTCCCTCCTGGGGCCAGATACGCAGTATTTT.

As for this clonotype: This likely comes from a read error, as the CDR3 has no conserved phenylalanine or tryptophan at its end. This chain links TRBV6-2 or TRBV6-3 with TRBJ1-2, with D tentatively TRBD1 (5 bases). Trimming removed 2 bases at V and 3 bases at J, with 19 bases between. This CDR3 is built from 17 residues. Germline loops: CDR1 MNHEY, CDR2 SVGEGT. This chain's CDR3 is CASSYTPGGGDDYGYTL. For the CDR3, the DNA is TGTGCCAGCAGTTACACCCCGGGGGGAGGGGACGACTATGGCTACACCCTC.

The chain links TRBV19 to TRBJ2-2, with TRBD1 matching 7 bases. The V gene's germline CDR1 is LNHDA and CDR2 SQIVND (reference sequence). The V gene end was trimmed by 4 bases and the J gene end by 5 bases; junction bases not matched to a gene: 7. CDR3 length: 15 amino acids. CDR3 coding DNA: TGTGCCAGTAGTAACAGGGGAAAGGAGACCGGGGAGCTGTTTTTT. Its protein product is CASSNRGKETGELFF.

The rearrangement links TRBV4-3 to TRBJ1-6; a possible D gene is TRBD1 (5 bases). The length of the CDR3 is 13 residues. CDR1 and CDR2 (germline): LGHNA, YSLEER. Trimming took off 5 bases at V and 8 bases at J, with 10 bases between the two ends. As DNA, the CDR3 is TGCGCCAGCAGCATAGGGGAGGATTCACCCCTCCACTTT. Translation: CASSIGEDSPLHF.

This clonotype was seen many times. In nucleotides, the CDR3 is TGCAGTGCTAGAGATCTGACAGCTAGCACAGATACGCAGTATTTT. It yields the protein CSARDLTASTDTQYF. The rearrangement joins TRBV20-1 to TRBJ2-3, with TRBD1 as a possible D gene (5 bases). This CDR3 has 15 residues. Per the germline V gene, CDR1 is DFQATT and CDR2 is SNEGSKA (reference sequence). Trimming left V 0 bases short and J 0 bases short, with 10 bases between.

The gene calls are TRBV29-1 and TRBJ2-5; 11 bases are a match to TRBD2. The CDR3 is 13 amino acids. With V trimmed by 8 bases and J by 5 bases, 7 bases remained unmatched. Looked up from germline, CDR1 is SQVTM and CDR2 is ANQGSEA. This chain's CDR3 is CSSTSGNGETQYF. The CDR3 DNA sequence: TGCAGCTCGACTAGCGGGAATGGTGAGACCCAGTACTTC.

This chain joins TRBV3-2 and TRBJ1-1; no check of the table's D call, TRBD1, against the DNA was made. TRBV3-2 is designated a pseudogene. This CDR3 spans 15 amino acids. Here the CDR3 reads CASSQDSGGHTEAFF. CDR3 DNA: TGTGCCAGCAGCCAAGATAGTGGGGGTCACACTGAAGCTTTCTTT.

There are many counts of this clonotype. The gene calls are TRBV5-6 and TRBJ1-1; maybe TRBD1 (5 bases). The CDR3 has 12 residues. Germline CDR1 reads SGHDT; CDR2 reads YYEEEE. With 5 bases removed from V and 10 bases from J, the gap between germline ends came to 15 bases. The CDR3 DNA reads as TGTGCCAGCAGTTTTGGGGGGTCGGGAGCTTTCTTT. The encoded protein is CASSFGGSGAFF.

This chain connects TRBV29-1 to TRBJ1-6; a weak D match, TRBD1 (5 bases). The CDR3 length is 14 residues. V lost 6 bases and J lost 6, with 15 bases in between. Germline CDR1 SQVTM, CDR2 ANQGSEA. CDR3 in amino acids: CSVGGSRGNSPLHF. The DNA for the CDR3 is TGCAGCGTAGGAGGATCTAGGGGTAATTCACCCCTCCACTTT.

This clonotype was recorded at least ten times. The chain's CDR3 is CASISTGGEETQYF. The CDR3 nucleotides read TGTGCCAGCATCTCAACAGGGGGCGAGGAGACCCAGTACTTC. This chain uses TRBV6-6 with TRBJ2-5; 9 bases are shared with TRBD1. Trimming removed 7 bases from V and 5 bases from J; junction bases left unmatched: 8. CDR3 size: 14 residues. Per the germline V gene, CDR1 is MNHNY and CDR2 is SVGAGI (reference sequence).

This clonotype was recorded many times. This CDR3 reads CASSRYRLGYTF. CDR3 coding DNA: TGTGCCAGTAGTAGATACCGCCTCGGCTACACCTTC. The genes are TRBV19 and TRBJ1-2; D not resolved. The CDR3 is made up of 12 amino acids. The germline V gene encodes CDR1 LNHDA and CDR2 SQIVND (reference sequence). Trimming took off 4 bases at V and 8 bases at J, with 11 bases between the two ends.

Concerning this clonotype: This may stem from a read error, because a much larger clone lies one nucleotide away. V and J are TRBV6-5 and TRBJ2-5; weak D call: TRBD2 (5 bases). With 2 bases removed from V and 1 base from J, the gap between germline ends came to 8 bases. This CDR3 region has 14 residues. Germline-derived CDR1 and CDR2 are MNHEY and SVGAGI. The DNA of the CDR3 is TGTGCCAGCAGTTACGGCGGGCTCCAAGAGACCCAGTACTTC. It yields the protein CASSYGGLQETQYF.

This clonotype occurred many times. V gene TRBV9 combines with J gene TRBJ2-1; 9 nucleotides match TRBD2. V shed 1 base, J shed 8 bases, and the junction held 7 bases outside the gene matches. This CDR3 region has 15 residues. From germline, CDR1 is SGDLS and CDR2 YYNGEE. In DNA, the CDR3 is TGTGCCAGCAGCGTAATGGCGGGGGGGCCGGATGAGCAGTTCTTC. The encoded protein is CASSVMAGGPDEQFF.

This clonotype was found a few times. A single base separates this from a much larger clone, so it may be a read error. The CDR3 here is CASSRLGAGRAGNPIYF. The CDR3 coding sequence is TGTGCCAGCAGCCGCTTGGGGGCTGGGCGGGCTGGAAACCCCATATATTTT. The V and J genes are TRBV7-8 and TRBJ1-3, with a possible D match to TRBD1 (6 bases). CDR3 length: 17 amino acids. Germline assignment: CDR1 SGHVS and CDR2 FQNEAQ.

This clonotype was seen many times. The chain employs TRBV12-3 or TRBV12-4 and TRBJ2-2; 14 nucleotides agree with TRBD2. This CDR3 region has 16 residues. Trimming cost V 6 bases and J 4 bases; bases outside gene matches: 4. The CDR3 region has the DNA TGTGCCAGCAGGGGACTAGCGGGAGCGCTCACCGGGGAGCTGTTTTTT. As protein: CASRGLAGALTGELFF.

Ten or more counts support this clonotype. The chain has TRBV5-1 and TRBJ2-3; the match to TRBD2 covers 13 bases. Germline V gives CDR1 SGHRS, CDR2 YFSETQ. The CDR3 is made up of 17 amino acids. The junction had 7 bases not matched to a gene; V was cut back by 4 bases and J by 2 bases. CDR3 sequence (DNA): TGCGCCAGCAGCGGAACTAGCGGGGGGGCCAACACAGATACGCAGTATTTT. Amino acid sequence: CASSGTSGGANTDTQYF.

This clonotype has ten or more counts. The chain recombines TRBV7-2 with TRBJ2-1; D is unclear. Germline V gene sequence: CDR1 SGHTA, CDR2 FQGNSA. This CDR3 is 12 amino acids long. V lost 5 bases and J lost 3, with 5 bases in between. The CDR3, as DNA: TGTGCCAGCAGCCAGATCTACAATGAGCAGTTCTTC. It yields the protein CASSQIYNEQFF.

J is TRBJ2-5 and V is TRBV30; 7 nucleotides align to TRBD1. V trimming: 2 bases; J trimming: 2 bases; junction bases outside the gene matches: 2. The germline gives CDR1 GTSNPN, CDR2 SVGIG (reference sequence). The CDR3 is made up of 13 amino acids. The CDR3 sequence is CAWSPGQQETQYF. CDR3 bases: TGTGCCTGGAGTCCGGGACAGCAAGAGACCCAGTACTTC.

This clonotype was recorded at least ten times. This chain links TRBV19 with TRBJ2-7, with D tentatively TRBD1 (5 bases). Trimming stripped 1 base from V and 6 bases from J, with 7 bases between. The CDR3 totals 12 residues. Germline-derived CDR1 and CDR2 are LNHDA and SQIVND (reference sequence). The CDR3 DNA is TGTGCCAGTAGTATAGGAAGGGGCGAGCAGTACTTC. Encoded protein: CASSIGRGEQYF.

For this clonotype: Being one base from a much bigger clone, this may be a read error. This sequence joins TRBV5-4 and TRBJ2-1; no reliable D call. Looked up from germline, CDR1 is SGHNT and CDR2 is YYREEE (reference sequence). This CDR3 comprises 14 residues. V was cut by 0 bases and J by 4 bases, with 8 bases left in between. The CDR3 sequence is CASSLGRAYNEQFF. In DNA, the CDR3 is TGTGCCAGCAGCTTGGGCCGCGCGTACAATGAGCAGTTCTTC.

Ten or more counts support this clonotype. CDR3 sequence reads: CASSSLAGLGDEQFF. The DNA for the CDR3 is TGTGCCAGCAGTTCACTAGCGGGGTTGGGCGATGAGCAGTTCTTC. The V and J genes are TRBV6-6 and TRBJ2-1, with 10 bases identical to TRBD2. J gave up 8 bases and V 4 bases, and 8 bases lay outside the gene matches. Germline lookup yields CDR1 MNHNY and CDR2 SVGAGI (reference sequence). The CDR3 is 15 amino acids.

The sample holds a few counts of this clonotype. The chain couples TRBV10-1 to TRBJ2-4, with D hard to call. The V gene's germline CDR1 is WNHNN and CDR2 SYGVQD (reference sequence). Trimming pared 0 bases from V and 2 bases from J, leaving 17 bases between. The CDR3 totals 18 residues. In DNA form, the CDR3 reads TGCGCCAGCAGTGAGTCCCAGCTCGCCAAGAATCCCAAAAACATTCAGTACTTC. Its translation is CASSESQLAKNPKNIQYF.